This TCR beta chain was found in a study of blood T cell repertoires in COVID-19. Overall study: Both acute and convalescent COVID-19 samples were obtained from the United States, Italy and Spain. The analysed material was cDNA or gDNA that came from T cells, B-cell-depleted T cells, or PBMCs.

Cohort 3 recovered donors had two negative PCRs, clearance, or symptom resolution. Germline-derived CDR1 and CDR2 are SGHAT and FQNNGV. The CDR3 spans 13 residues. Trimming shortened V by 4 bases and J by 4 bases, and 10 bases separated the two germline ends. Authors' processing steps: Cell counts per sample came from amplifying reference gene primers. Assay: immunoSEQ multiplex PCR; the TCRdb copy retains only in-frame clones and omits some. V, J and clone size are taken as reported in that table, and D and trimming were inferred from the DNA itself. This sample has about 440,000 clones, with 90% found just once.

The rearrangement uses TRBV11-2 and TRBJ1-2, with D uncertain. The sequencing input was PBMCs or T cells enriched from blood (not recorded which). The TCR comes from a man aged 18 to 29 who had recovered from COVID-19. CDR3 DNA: TGTGCCAGCAGCTCCTCGGGAAGCTATGGCTACACCTTC. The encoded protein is CASSSSGSYGYTF.